This T cell receptor (beta chain) was found in a study of T cell responses to AZD1222 COVID-19 vaccine (dated by TCRdb to the early 2020s). Some background on the complete study: Because spike-specific TCR depth and breadth did not differ between the two schedules, AZD1222 recipients who got a second dose at roughly 4 weeks were pooled with those who got a second dose at roughly 12 weeks. Enrollment into the trials was organized by age into subgroups of 18-55, 56-69 and 70-plus years, and those subgroups contained roughly 150, 30 and 60 TCR-sequenced participants, respectively. A total of about 230 trial participants underwent TCR sequencing, of whom 207 received two doses of AZD1222 and roughly 25 received two doses of the MenACWY control vaccine.

Notes on this clone: Which antigen it targets is not known. No quality values exist for individual bases; no much larger clone is one base distant.

V is pared back by 3 bases and J by 5 bases, with 8 bases lying between the germline termini. Looking up the germline V gene (reference sequence) yields CDR1 MNHEY and CDR2 SMNVEV. The cysteine opens and the phenylalanine closes a CDR3 of 12 amino acids. This entry keeps only the CDR3 DNA: 36 bases, framed from base 1. Read against the paper, the sample's time point label means: baseline before first vaccination. The vaccinee samples were drawn from two UK trials, COV001 and COV002, one of which was a single-blind randomized controlled phase 2/3 trial testing AZD1222 (ChAdOx1 nCoV-19) in healthy adults. For TCRbeta chain sequencing, PBMC samples from trial participants were taken at day 0 and at day 28 after the second dose. The CDR3 regions of human TCRbeta chains were analyzed by immunosequencing. Per the authors' processing: TCRs in the repertoires were compared against a reference library of SARS-CoV-2-specific TCRs that had been generated with the MIRA antigen-specificity platform. Breadth meant the fraction of unique TCRs that were SARS-CoV-2-associated, whereas depth meant the fraction of total T cells that were SARS-CoV-2-associated. Using the MIRA data, each spike-specific TCR was assigned both to the spike region to which the TCR was reactive and to a CD4 or CD8 class. Log10-transformed breadth and depth values were compared by one-way ANOVA with Sidak's multiple comparisons tests. The table comes from immuneACCESS by way of TCRdb, which keeps in-frame sequences with V and J called. Part of the clones is missing from these tables; in studies checked, under half for an unresolved V gene and the rest for unknown reasons. The DNA was the basis for D and trimming; V, J and clone size are from that table. In this sample the table shows about 110,000 clones, more than 70% of which occur a single time. Approximately 7% of the sample rests with the top ten.

Study-wide findings and limitations: In the small 56-69-year group, the increase in depth fell short of significance, most likely because of low power. Participants were mostly white British and included more females than males, and it was suggested by the authors that clonal diversity may have been underestimated. Conclusions about previously exposed vaccinees were limited because only a handful of AZD1222 recipients were SARS-CoV-2 seropositive at baseline. Because no day 14 peak-response samples were available, repertoires were characterized only after the peak T cell response. After two AZD1222 doses, spike-specific TCR breadth and depth were significantly higher than at day 0 and than in MenACWY recipients. Epitopes outside the regions mutated in the B.1.351 and B.1.1.7 variants were reportedly recognized by nearly half of the unique spike-specific TCRs. Vaccine-associated CD4 TCRs spanned the whole spike protein, with dominant responses in regions 160-218 and 743-854.

The V and J genes are TRBV27 and TRBJ2-7; the D gene cannot be named for sure. The sequence derives from an adult in good health. The sample was peripheral blood, taken on day 0 of AZD1222 vaccination. For the CDR3, the sequence is CASSFQGHEQYF. The nucleotide sequence reads as follows: TGTGCCAGCAGTTTCCAAGGGCACGAGCAGTACTTC.